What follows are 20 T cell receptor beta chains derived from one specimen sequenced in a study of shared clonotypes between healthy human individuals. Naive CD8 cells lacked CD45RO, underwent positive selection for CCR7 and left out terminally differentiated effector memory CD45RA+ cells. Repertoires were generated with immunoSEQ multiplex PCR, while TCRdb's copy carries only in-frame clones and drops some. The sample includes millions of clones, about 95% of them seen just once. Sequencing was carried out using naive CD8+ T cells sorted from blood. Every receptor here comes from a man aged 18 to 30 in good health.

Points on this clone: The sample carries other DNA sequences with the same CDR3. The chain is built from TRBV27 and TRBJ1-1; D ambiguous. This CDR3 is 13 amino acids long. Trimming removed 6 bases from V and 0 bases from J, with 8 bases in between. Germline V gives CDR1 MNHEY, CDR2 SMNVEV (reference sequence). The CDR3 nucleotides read TGTGCCAGCAGCTTGGGCCTGAACACTGAAGCTTTCTTT. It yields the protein CASSLGLNTEAFF.

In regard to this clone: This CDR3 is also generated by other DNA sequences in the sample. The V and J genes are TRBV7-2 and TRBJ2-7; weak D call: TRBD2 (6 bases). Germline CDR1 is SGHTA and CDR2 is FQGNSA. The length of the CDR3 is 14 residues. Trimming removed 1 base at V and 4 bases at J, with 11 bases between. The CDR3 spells CASSLGLVFYEQYF. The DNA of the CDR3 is TGTGCCAGCAGCTTAGGACTAGTCTTTTACGAGCAGTACTTC.

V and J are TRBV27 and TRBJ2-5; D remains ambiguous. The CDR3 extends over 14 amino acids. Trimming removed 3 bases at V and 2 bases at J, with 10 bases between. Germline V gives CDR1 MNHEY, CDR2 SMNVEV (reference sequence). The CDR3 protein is CASSFQAGQETQYF. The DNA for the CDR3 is TGTGCCAGCAGTTTTCAGGCAGGTCAAGAGACCCAGTACTTC.

CDR3 nucleotide sequence: TGCGCCAGCAGCTTGGTAGAAGGGGAATTCGGCGGGGAGCTGTTTTTT. Translating gives CASSLVEGEFGGELFF. V gene TRBV5-1 combines with J gene TRBJ2-2; tentatively, D is TRBD1 (5 bases). Deletions cut 0 bases from V and 7 bases from J, with 16 bases between. Germline V lookup: CDR1 SGHRS, CDR2 YFSETQ. CDR3 size: 16 residues.

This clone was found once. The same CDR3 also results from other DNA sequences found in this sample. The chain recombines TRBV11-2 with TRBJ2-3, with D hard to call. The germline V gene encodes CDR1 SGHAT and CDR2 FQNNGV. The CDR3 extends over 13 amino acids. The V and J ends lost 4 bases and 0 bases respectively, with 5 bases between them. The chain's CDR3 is CASSSESTDTQYF. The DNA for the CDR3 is TGTGCCAGCAGCTCCGAAAGCACAGATACGCAGTATTTT. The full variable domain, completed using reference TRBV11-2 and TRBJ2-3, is EAGVAQSPRYKIIEKRQSVAFWCNPISGHATLYWYQQILGQGPKLLIQFQNNGVVDDSQLPKDRFSAERLKGVDSTLKIQPAKLEDSAVYLCASSSESTDTQYFGPGTRLTVL.

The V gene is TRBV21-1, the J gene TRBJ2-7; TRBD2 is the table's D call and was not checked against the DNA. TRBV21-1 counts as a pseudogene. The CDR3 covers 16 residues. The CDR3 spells CASSKVDYTSPREQYF. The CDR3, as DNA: TGTGCCAGCAGCAAAGTGGACTATACCTCCCCTCGCGAGCAGTACTTC.

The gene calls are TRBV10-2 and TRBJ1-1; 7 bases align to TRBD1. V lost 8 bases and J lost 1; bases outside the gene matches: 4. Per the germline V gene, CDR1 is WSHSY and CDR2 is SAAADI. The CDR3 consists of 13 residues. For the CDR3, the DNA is TGCGCCAGCTCGCAGGGGGAGAACACTGAAGCTTTCTTT. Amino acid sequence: CASSQGENTEAFF.

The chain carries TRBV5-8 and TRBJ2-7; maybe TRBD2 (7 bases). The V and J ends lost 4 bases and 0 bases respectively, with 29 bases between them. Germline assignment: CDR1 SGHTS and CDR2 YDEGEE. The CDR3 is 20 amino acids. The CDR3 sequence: CASSTGRGEASGVLSYEQYF. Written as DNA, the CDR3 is TGTGCCAGCAGCACTGGCAGGGGCGAGGCGAGCGGGGTCCTCTCCTACGAGCAGTACTTC.

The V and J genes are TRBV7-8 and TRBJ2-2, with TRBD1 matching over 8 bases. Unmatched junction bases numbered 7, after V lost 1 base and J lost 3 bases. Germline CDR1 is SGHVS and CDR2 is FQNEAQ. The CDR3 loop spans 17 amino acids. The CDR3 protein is CASSLDPDREDTGELFF. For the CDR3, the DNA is TGTGCCAGCAGCTTAGACCCGGACAGGGAGGACACCGGGGAGCTGTTTTTT.

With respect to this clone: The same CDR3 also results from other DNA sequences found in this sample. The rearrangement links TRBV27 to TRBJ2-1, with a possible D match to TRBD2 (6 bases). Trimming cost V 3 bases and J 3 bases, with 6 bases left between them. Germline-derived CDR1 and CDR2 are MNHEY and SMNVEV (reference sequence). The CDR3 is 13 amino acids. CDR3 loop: CASSFGGYNEQFF. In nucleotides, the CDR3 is TGTGCCAGCAGTTTCGGGGGCTACAATGAGCAGTTCTTC.

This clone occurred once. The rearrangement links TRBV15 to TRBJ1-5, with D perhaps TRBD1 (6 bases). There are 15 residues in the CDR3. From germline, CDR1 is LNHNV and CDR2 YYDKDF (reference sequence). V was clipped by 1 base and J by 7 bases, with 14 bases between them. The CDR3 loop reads CATSRVRGEDQPQHF. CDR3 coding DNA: TGTGCCACCAGCAGAGTGAGGGGGGAGGACCAGCCCCAGCATTTT.

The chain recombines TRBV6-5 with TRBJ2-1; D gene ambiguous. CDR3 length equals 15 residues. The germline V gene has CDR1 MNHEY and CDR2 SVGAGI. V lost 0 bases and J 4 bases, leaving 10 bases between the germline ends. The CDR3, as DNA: TGTGCCAGCAGTTACTCTTTGTCGGTTTACAATGAGCAGTTCTTC. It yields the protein CASSYSLSVYNEQFF.

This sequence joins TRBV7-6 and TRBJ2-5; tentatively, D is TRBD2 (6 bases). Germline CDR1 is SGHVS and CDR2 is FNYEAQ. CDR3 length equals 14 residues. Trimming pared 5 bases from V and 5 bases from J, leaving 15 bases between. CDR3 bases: TGTGCCAGCAGCGAGGTCGGAGGAGGGGAGACCCAGTACTTC. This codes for CASSEVGGGETQYF.

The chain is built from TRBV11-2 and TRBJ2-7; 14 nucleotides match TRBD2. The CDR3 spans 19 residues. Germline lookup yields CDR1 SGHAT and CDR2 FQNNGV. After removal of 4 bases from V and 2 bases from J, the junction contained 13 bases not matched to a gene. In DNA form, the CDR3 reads TGTGCCAGCAGCTACCCTCGGGGACTAGCGGGGGTCAACACCTACGAGCAGTACTTC. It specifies CASSYPRGLAGVNTYEQYF. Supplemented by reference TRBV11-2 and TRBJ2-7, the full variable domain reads EAGVAQSPRYKIIEKRQSVAFWCNPISGHATLYWYQQILGQGPKLLIQFQNNGVVDDSQLPKDRFSAERLKGVDSTLKIQPAKLEDSAVYLCASSYPRGLAGVNTYEQYFGPGTRLTVT.

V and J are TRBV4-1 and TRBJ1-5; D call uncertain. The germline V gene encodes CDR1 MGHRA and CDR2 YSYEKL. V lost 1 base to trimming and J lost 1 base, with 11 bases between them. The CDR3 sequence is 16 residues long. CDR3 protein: CASSQVYGRSNQPQHF. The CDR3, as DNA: TGCGCCAGCAGCCAAGTATATGGGCGAAGCAATCAGCCCCAGCATTTT.

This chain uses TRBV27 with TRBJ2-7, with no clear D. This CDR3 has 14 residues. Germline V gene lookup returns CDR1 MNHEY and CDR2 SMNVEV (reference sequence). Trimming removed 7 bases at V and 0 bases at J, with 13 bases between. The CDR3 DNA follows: TGTGCCAGCACCCCGCGAAGCGACTCCTACGAGCAGTACTTC. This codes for CASTPRSDSYEQYF.

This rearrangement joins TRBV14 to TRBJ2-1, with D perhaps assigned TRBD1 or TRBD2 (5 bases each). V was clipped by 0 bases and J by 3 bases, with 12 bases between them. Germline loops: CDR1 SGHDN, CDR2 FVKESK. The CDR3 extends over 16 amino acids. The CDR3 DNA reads TGTGCCAGCAGCCAAGATCCCAGCGGACACTACAATGAGCAGTTCTTC. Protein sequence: CASSQDPSGHYNEQFF.

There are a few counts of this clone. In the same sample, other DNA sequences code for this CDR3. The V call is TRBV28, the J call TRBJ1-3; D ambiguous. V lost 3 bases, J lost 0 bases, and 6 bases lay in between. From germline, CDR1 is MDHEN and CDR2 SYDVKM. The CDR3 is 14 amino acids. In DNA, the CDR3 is TGTGCCAGCAGTTTCTCTAGCTCTGGAAACACCATATATTTT. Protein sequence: CASSFSSSGNTIYF.

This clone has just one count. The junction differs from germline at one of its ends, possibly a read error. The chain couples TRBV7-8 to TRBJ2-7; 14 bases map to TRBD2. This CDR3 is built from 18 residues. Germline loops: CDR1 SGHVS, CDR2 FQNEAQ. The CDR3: CASSPGLAGGISSYERYF. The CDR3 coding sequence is TGTGCCAGCAGCCCCGGACTAGCGGGAGGAATAAGCTCCTACGAGCGGTACTTC.

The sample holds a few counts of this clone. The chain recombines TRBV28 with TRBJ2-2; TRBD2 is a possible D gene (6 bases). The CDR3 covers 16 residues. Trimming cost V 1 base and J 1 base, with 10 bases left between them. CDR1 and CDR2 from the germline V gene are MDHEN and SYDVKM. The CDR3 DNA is TGTGCCAGCAGTTTATTCGGGGGAGAGAACACCGGGGAGCTGTTTTTT. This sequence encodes CASSLFGGENTGELFF.